These 18 T cell receptor beta chains came from one sample sequenced in a study of T cell repertoires in cytomegalovirus infection. Their recognized antigens are unknown. TCRdb fed the reads into MiXCR, producing one record per CDR3 protein. The data show about 890,000 distinct CDR3 sequences, with around 29% seen just once and over 12% held by the top ten. Specimen: cultured CD8+ T cells from PBMCs, collected from culture after CMV antigen stimulation. The origin of the receptors is a human donor in good health (CMV status not recorded). Some clones in this sample may be carry-over from other donors' samples.

This clonotype was observed many times. This rearrangement joins TRBV7-8 to TRBJ2-5, with no clear D. CDR3 length equals 16 residues. Germline CDR1 is SGHVS and CDR2 is FQNEAQ. Between the trimmed V and J ends, which lost 5 bases and 5 bases, there was a span of 21 bases. CDR3 residues: CASSTHGQARVETQYF. Here the CDR3 DNA reads TGTGCCAGCAGCACCCACGGCCAGGCCCGAGTGGAGACCCAGTACTTC.

The chain employs TRBV11-1 and TRBJ1-6; D is possibly TRBD1 (6 bases). The CDR3 length is 15 residues. Germline-derived CDR1 and CDR2 are SGHAT and FQDESV (reference sequence). V shed 4 bases and J shed 7 bases, with 14 bases lying between them. In nucleotides, the CDR3 is TGTGCCAGCAGCTCCTACAGGGAGGAGAATTCACCCCTCCACTTT. Residues: CASSSYREENSPLHF. Drawing the rest from reference TRBV11-1 and TRBJ1-6, the complete variable domain is EAEVAQSPRYKITEKSQAVAFWCDPISGHATLYWYRQILGQGPELLVQFQDESVVDDSQLPKDRFSAERLKGVDSTLKIQPAELGDSAMYLCASSSYREENSPLHFGNGTRLTVT.

Remarks on this clonotype: This may stem from a read error, because a much larger clone lies one nucleotide away. The rearrangement joins TRBV7-2 to TRBJ2-1; the match to TRBD2 covers 8 bases. There are 14 residues in the CDR3. Trimming removed 0 bases from V and 10 bases from J; junction bases left unmatched: 5. CDR1 SGHTA and CDR2 FQGNSA come from the germline V gene. CDR3 sequence reads: CASSLAGGAREQFF. The CDR3 region has the DNA TGTGCCAGCAGCTTAGCCGGGGGGGCGAGAGAGCAGTTCTTC. Combining the CDR3 with reference TRBV7-2 and TRBJ2-1 gives the whole variable domain GAGVSQSPSNKVTEKGKDVELRCDPISGHTALYWYRQSLGQGLEFLIYFQGNSAPDKSGLPSDRFSAERTGGSVSTLTIQRTQQEDSAVYLCASSLAGGAREQFFGPGTRLTVL.

This clonotype was recorded many times. This sequence joins TRBV12-3 or TRBV12-4 and TRBJ1-1; D gene ambiguous. Trimming shortened V by 6 bases and J by 0 bases, and 8 bases separated the two germline ends. There are 13 residues in the CDR3. CDR3 amino acids: CASSPWVNTEAFF. The DNA of the CDR3 is TGTGCCAGCAGCCCCTGGGTGAACACTGAAGCTTTCTTT.

This chain uses TRBV5-4 with TRBJ2-2, with D unresolved. Trimming took off 4 bases at V and 4 bases at J, with 17 bases between the two ends. Germline assignment: CDR1 SGHNT and CDR2 YYREEE (reference sequence). This CDR3 is built from 16 residues. CDR3 in amino acids: CASSAPVGTVTGELFF. In DNA form, the CDR3 reads TGTGCCAGCAGCGCCCCCGTAGGAACGGTCACCGGGGAGCTGTTTTTT.

This clonotype has a count of ten or more. This chain uses TRBV7-2 with TRBJ1-1; no clear D gene. The germline gives CDR1 SGHTA, CDR2 FQGNSA. Trimming took 5 bases from V and 0 from J, leaving 16 bases between them. This CDR3 comprises 16 residues. CDR3 loop: CASSGSRVGMNTEAFF. In nucleotides, the CDR3 is TGTGCCAGCAGCGGGTCGAGGGTTGGGATGAACACTGAAGCTTTCTTT.

The V and J genes are TRBV6-2 or TRBV6-3 and TRBJ2-3; D is undetermined. Trimming left V 0 bases short and J 6 bases short, with 4 bases between. Germline loops: CDR1 MNHEY, CDR2 SVGEGT. CDR3 length equals 12 residues. CDR3 region: CASSYSWDTQYF. The CDR3 DNA is TGTGCCAGCAGTTACTCGTGGGATACGCAGTATTTT.

Concerning this clonotype: At one end the junction does not follow the germline gene, possibly because of a read error. J is TRBJ2-3 and V is TRBV7-2; 11 nucleotides line up with TRBD2. The CDR3 sequence is 15 residues long. Germline CDR1 SGHTA, CDR2 FQGNSA. CDR3 protein: CASSLAGGGGNTQYF. The CDR3 nucleotides are TGTGCCAGCAGCCTAGCGGGGGGCGGAGGGAATACGCAGTATTTT.

A note on this clonotype: The junction departs from the called germline gene at one end, perhaps through a read error. The chain couples TRBV7-6 to TRBJ1-1, with D tentatively TRBD1 (5 bases). This CDR3 is built from 11 residues. Germline V gives CDR1 SGHVS, CDR2 FNYEAQ. This CDR3 is CASSLGPRSLF. CDR3 sequence (DNA): TGTGCCAGCAGCTTGGGACCGCGGAGTCTCTTT. Filled out from reference TRBV7-6 and TRBJ1-1, the complete variable domain reads GAGVSQSPRYKVTKRGQDVALRCDPISGHVSLYWYRQALGQGPEFLTYFNYEAQQDKSGLPNDRFSAERPEGSISTLTIQRTEQRDSAMYRCASSLGPRSLFGQGTRLTVV.

The genes are TRBV27 and TRBJ1-2; unclear D gene. The germline V gene has CDR1 MNHEY and CDR2 SMNVEV (reference sequence). The V end was cut by 8 bases, the J end by 0 bases, with 10 bases between. The length of the CDR3 is 13 residues. CDR3 in amino acids: CASRLGANYGYTF. Written as DNA, the CDR3 is TGTGCCAGCCGCCTAGGAGCTAACTATGGCTACACCTTC.

This clonotype was seen only a few times. This sequence joins TRBV7-2 and TRBJ2-7; a possible D gene is TRBD1 (5 bases). V was shortened by 0 bases and J by 6 bases, with 9 bases between the two germline ends. Germline lookup yields CDR1 SGHTA and CDR2 FQGNSA. The length of the CDR3 is 13 residues. The CDR3 here is CASSLAARAEQYV. The CDR3 nucleotides are TGTGCCAGCAGCTTAGCGGCCAGGGCCGAGCAGTACGTC.

This clonotype was counted only a few times. V is TRBV29-1 and J is TRBJ2-7; TRBD2 is a possible D gene (6 bases). Germline assignment: CDR1 SQVTM and CDR2 ANQGSEA. V lost 6 bases, J lost 0 bases, and 21 bases lay in between. The CDR3 has 16 residues. The chain's CDR3 is CSVDYGGMGTSYEQYF. In nucleotides, the CDR3 is TGCAGCGTGGACTACGGGGGTATGGGGACCTCCTACGAGCAGTACTTC.

This clonotype was counted only a few times. The V and J genes are TRBV27 and TRBJ2-1, with D possibly being TRBD2 (6 bases). The CDR3 totals 15 residues. The V and J ends lost 4 bases and 1 base respectively, with 11 bases between them. CDR1 MNHEY and CDR2 SMNVEV come from the germline V gene (reference sequence). CDR3 loop: CASSWSGDSYNEQFF. In DNA form, the CDR3 reads TGTGCCAGCAGTTGGTCGGGGGATTCCTACAATGAGCAGTTCTTC.

The V gene is TRBV15, the J gene TRBJ2-7; 8 nucleotides match TRBD1. The CDR3 length is 15 residues. Trimming cost V 5 bases and J 6 bases; bases outside gene matches: 12. CDR1 and CDR2 from the germline V gene are LNHNV and YYDKDF (reference sequence). CDR3 sequence (DNA): TGTGCCACCAGCCCCGGGTGGCAGGGGGCCGGCGAGCAGTACTTC. This codes for CATSPGWQGAGEQYF. Together with reference TRBV15 and TRBJ2-7, the CDR3 gives the full variable domain: DAMVIQNPRYQVTQFGKPVTLSCSQTLNHNVMYWYQQKSSQAPKLLFHYYDKDFNNEADTPDNFQSRRPNTSFCFLDIRSPGLGDTAMYLCATSPGWQGAGEQYFGPGTRLTVT.

This clonotype was seen only a few times. The junction departs from the called germline gene at one end, perhaps through a read error. The CDR3 DNA follows: TGTGCCAGCAGTGAAGCGCGGGGACAGGATAATTTC. It is translated as CASSEARGQDNF. The genes are TRBV6-1 and TRBJ2-5; TRBD1 matches at 8 bases. Germline values: CDR1 MNHNS, CDR2 SASEGT. The CDR3 runs 12 residues.

This rearrangement joins TRBV29-1 to TRBJ1-2; maybe TRBD1 (5 bases). CDR1 is SQVTM and CDR2 is ANQGSEA in the germline V gene. Trimming removed 6 bases from V and 8 bases from J, with 16 bases in between. The CDR3 covers 12 residues. CDR3 bases: TGCAGCGTGGGCCGGGACCTGAGGGGCTACACCTTC. Translated: CSVGRDLRGYTF.

V gene TRBV20-1 combines with J gene TRBJ2-1; D remains ambiguous. The CDR3 is 11 amino acids. V lost 5 bases to trimming and J lost 3 bases, with 5 bases between them. Germline V gene lookup returns CDR1 DFQATT and CDR2 SNEGSKA (reference sequence). In DNA, the CDR3 is TGCAGTGCTCCCCACTACAATGAGCAGTTCTTC. This encodes CSAPHYNEQFF.

In its sample, this clonotype was seen once. J is TRBJ1-4 and V is TRBV19, with unresolved D. The CDR3 is 14 amino acids. From germline, CDR1 is LNHDA and CDR2 SQIVND (reference sequence). V lost 7 bases to trimming and J lost 8 bases, with 17 bases between them. The CDR3 sequence: CASTPRGRKEKLFF. In DNA form, the CDR3 reads TGTGCCAGTACCCCCCGAGGGCGGAAGGAAAAACTGTTTTTT.